This TCR beta chain derives from a study of T cells in Graves' hyperthyroidism and ophthalmopathy. The study's findings and limits: Ophthalmopathy was separated from stable hyperthyroidism by a 13 V-J model.

The diagnoses drew upon clinical symptoms, serum thyroxine and TRAb, thyroid ultrasound and orbital computed tomography. Researchers took RNA transcripts and amplified the TCR beta CDR3 regions from them. The study used the HTBI primer set for a first-round RT-PCR of the TCR CDR3. From the multiplex PCR reads, TCRdb called clonotypes with MiXCR, one entry per CDR3 protein. The sample records roughly 380,000 distinct CDR3 sequences, 15% to 20% being singletons. The V gene's germline CDR1 is MDHEN and CDR2 SYDVKM. The V and J ends lost 4 bases and 7 bases, in that order; junction bases with no gene match: 11. The length of the CDR3 is 16 residues. In this sample, this clonotype turned up many times. Its target is unknown.

This sequence joins TRBV28 and TRBJ2-7, with 12 bases identical to TRBD2. Sequenced material: blood. The receptor's source is a woman between 18 and 29 years old with Graves' hyperthyroidism. The CDR3 loop reads CASSYFLAGGKREQYF. The CDR3 DNA is TGTGCCAGCAGTTACTTTCTAGCGGGGGGGAAGCGGGAGCAGTACTTC.